This TCR beta chain was documented in a study of CXCR3-negative and CXCR3-positive naive CD8 T cells. Overall study results and limits: For the naive subsets, surface CD5 was similar, and TCR strength was inferred from TRB CDR3 properties. Each naive subset displayed comparably high diversity, whereas memory CD8+ cells displayed much lower diversity. Cryopreserved cells showed partially decreased CXCR3 expression, and most assays used fresh PBMCs.

The authors prepared UMI-labeled TRB cDNA libraries by 5' RACE. TCRdb re-called the 5' RACE reads and gives one entry per CDR3 protein, without DNA. The sample totals 65,000 to 95,000 distinct CDR3 sequences. As concerns this clonotype: The target antigen is unknown.

CDR1 is SGHTA and CDR2 is FQGNSA in the germline V gene. The CDR3 consists of 16 residues. This receptor was taken from a human donor in good health. Some clones in this sample may be carry-over from other donors' samples. Sequencing input: naive CXCR3- CD8+ T cells from blood. As to subset: CD45RO-CCR7+CD27+CD95- naive CD8+ T cells lacking CXCR3 (TNR3-). The rearrangement uses TRBV7-2 and TRBJ2-1; absent DNA, TCRdb's TRBD1 call cannot be checked. This chain's CDR3 is CASSLERVGGINEQFF.